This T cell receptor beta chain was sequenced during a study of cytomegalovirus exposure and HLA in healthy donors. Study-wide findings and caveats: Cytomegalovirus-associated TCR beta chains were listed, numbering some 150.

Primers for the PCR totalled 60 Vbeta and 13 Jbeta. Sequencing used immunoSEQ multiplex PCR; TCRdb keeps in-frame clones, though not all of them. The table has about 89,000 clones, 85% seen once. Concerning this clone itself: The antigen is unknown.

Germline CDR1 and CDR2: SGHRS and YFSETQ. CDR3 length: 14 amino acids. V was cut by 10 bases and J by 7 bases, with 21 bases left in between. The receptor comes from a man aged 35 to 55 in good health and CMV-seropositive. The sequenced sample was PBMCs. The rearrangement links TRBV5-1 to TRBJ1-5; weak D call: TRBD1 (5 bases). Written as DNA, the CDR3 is TGCGCCCCCTTCCCGGGGGAGGATGGACAGCCCCAGCATTTT. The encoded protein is CAPFPGEDGQPQHF.